This is a list of T cell receptor beta chains from one sample in a study of PD-L1 blockade in urothelial cancer. Sequencing used immunoSEQ multiplex PCR; TCRdb keeps in-frame clones, though not all of them. The table records about 23,000 clones, roughly 89% of them present only once. The sample in question was PBMCs, obtained around atezolizumab (anti-PD-L1) treatment. The receptors derive from a woman aged 60-75 years with urothelial cancer. The CDR3 runs from the conserved cysteine through the conserved F or W. The order of the fields is J gene, D gene, V gene, CDR3 protein, CDR3 DNA. The D gene is left open where the match is weak.

TRBJ2-3 | NA | TRBV25-1 | CASRGIEDTQYF | TGTGCCAGCAGGGGCATAGAAGATACGCAGTATTTT
TRBJ2-3 | NA | TRBV4-3 | CASSQDSSRLPDTQYF | TGCGCCAGCAGCCAAGATAGTTCCAGACTGCCAGATACGCAGTATTTT
TRBJ1-1 | NA | TRBV19 | CASSIARGTEAFF | TGTGCCAGTAGTATAGCTCGGGGCACTGAAGCTTTCTTT
TRBJ2-5 | TRBD2 | TRBV5-6 | CASSPGAVAGPQETQYF | TGTGCCAGCAGCCCGGGCGCGGTAGCGGGGCCACAAGAGACCCAGTACTTC
TRBJ2-3 | TRBD2 | TRBV19 | CASSTSGGTDTQYF | TGTGCCAGTAGTACTAGCGGGGGCACAGATACGCAGTATTTT
TRBJ2-5 | TRBD1 | TRBV6-5 | CASSYLSGTGKETQYF | TGTGCCAGCAGTTACTTATCAGGGACAGGGAAAGAGACCCAGTACTTC
TRBJ1-4 | TRBD1 | TRBV15 | CATSIRDREDEKLFF | TGTGCCACCAGCATCCGGGACAGGGAGGATGAAAAACTGTTTTTT
TRBJ2-1 | NA | TRBV27 | CASSKGLNSYNEQFF | TGTGCCAGCAGTAAGGGACTTAACTCCTACAATGAGCAGTTCTTC
TRBJ2-6 | NA | TRBV9 | CASSGGSASGANVLTF | TGTGCCAGCAGCGGAGGGTCAGCGTCTGGGGCCAACGTCCTGACTTTC
TRBJ1-5 | TRBD1 | TRBV4-2 | CASSRTGGVILPQHF | TGTGCCAGCAGCCGGACAGGGGGCGTGATTCTACCCCAGCATTTT
TRBJ1-5 | NA | TRBV28 | CASSLSPQPQHF | TGTGCCAGCAGCCTTAGTCCCCAGCCCCAGCATTTT
TRBJ1-1 | TRBD1 | TRBV18 | CASSYGQGNTEAFF | TGTGCCAGCTCATACGGACAGGGGAACACTGAAGCTTTCTTT
TRBJ1-5 | TRBD1 | TRBV25-1 | CASSIPGQGDQPQHF | TGTGCCAGCAGTATACCGGGACAGGGGGATCAGCCCCAGCATTTT